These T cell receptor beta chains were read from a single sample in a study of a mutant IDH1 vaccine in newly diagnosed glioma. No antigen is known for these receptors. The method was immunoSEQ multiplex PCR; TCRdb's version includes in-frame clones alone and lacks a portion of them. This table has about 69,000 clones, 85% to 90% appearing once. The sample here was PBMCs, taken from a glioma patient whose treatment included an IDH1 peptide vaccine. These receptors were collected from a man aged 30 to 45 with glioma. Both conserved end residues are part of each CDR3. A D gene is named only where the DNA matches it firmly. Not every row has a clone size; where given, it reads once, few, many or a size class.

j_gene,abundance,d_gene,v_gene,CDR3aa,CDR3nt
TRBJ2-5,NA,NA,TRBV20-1,CSAVPETQYF,TGCAGTGCTGTCCCAGAGACCCAGTACTTC
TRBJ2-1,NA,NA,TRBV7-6,CASTSLGIYNEQFF,TGTGCCAGCACCTCTCTAGGTATCTACAATGAGCAGTTCTTC
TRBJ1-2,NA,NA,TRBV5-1,CASSPATGPIYGYTF,TGCGCCAGCAGCCCGGCGACAGGACCCATCTATGGCTACACCTTC
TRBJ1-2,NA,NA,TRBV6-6,CASSPRTPYGYTF,TGTGCCAGCAGCCCGAGGACACCCTATGGCTACACCTTC
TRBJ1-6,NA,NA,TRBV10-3,CATSQEESSYNSPLHF,TGTGCCACCTCTCAGGAAGAGAGCTCCTATAATTCACCCCTCCACTTT
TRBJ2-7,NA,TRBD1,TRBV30,CAWSRDSLYEQYF,TGTGCCTGGAGTCGGGACAGCTTGTACGAGCAGTACTTC
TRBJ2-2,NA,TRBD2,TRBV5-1,CASSSSGTRTTGELFF,TGCGCCAGCAGCTCCTCCGGGACTAGGACCACCGGGGAGCTGTTTTTT
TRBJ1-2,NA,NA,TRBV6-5,CASSPGQHVDYGYTF,TGTGCCAGCAGTCCAGGCCAGCACGTCGACTATGGCTACACCTTC
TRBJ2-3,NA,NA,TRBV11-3,CASSPPDRTDTQYF,TGTGCCAGCAGCCCCCCCGACCGCACAGATACGCAGTATTTT
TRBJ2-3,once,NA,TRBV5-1,CASSFSGDTQYF,TGCGCCAGCAGCTTCAGCGGGGATACGCAGTATTTT
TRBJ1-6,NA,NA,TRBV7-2,CASSFSENSPLHF,TGTGCCAGCAGCTTTTCGGAAAATTCACCCCTCCACTTT
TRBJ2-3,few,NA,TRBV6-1,CASSEGDSTDTQYF,TGTGCCAGCAGTGAAGGGGATAGCACAGATACGCAGTATTTT
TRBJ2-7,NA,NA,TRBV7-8,CASSWTPFGEQYF,TGTGCCAGCAGCTGGACACCTTTTGGCGAGCAGTACTTC
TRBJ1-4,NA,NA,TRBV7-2,CASSLLGTLNEKLFF,TGTGCCAGCAGCCTCCTAGGGACGCTCAATGAAAAACTGTTTTTT
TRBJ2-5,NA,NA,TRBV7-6,CASSPGPPGDQETQYF,TGTGCCAGCAGCCCCGGTCCACCAGGGGATCAAGAGACCCAGTACTTC
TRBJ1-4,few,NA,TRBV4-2,CASSQDEESKLFF,TGTGCCAGCAGCCAAGATGAGGAGAGTAAACTGTTTTTT
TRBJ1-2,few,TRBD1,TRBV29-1,CSVGEGAQAKGYTF,TGCAGCGTGGGGGAGGGGGCGCAGGCGAAGGGCTACACCTTC
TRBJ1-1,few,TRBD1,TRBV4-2,CASSLADRHTEAFF,TGTGCCAGCAGCCTCGCGGACAGGCACACTGAAGCTTTCTTT
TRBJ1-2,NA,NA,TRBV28,CASTQGGGYTF,TGTGCCAGCACCCAGGGTGGAGGCTACACCTTC
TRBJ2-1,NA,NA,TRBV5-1,CASSLDLEDEQFF,TGCGCCAGCAGCTTGGACCTAGAGGATGAGCAGTTCTTC
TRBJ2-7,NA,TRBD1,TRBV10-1,CAQPGTGGHEQYF,TGCGCCCAGCCCGGGACAGGGGGCCACGAGCAGTACTTC
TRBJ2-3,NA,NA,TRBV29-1,CSVDPWGTTDTQYF,TGCAGCGTTGACCCCTGGGGAACTACAGATACGCAGTATTTT
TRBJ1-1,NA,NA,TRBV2,CASSDWTANTEAFF,TGTGCCAGCAGTGACTGGACAGCAAACACTGAAGCTTTCTTT
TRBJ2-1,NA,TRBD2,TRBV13,CASSPRTSDNEQFF,TGTGCCAGCAGCCCTCGGACTAGCGACAATGAGCAGTTCTTC
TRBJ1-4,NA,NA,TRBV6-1,CASSEGRGTNEKLFF,TGTGCCAGCAGTGAAGGAAGGGGGACTAATGAAAAACTGTTTTTT
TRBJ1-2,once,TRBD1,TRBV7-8,CASSPGQGAIYGYTF,TGTGCCAGCAGCCCCGGACAGGGGGCAATCTATGGCTACACCTTC
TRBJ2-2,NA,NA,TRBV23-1,CASSQPDNSFGTGELFF,TGTGCCAGCAGTCAACCGGACAATTCTTTTGGCACCGGGGAGCTGTTTTTT
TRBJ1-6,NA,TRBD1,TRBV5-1,CASSLETGGSYNSPLHF,TGCGCCAGCAGCTTGGAGACAGGGGGATCCTATAATTCACCCCTCCACTTT
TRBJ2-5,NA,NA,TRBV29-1,CSGGTMPGETQYF,TGCAGCGGGGGAACTATGCCCGGGGAGACCCAGTACTTC
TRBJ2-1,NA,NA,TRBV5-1,CASSLERRPPEFF,TGCGCCAGCAGCTTGGAGAGGAGGCCCCCTGAGTTCTTC
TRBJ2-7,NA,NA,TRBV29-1,CSVGDFYEQYF,TGCAGCGTTGGGGACTTTTACGAGCAGTACTTC
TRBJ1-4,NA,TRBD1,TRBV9,CASSVTGTGTEKLFF,TGTGCCAGCAGCGTAACCGGGACAGGGACTGAAAAACTGTTTTTT
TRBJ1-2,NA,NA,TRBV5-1,CASSFGAANNYYGYTF,TGCGCCAGCAGCTTTGGGGCAGCTAATAACTACTATGGCTACACCTTC
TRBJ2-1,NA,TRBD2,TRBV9,CASSVGGGVGDEQFF,TGTGCCAGCAGCGTTGGCGGGGGTGTAGGCGATGAGCAGTTCTTC
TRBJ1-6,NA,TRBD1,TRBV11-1,CASSFGGSRQGNSPLHF,TGTGCCAGCAGCTTCGGTGGCTCGCGACAGGGAAATTCACCCCTCCACTTT
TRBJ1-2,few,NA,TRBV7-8,CASSSGVQHYGYTF,TGTGCCAGCAGCTCAGGGGTGCAGCACTATGGCTACACCTTC
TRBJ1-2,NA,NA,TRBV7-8,CASSLGRAYGYTF,TGTGCCAGCAGCTTGGGCAGGGCCTATGGCTACACCTTC
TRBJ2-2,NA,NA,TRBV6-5,CASSSHSDGELFF,TGTGCCAGCAGTTCTCATAGCGACGGGGAGCTGTTTTTT
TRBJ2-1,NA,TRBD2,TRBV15,CATSGIAGGPHLTDNEQFF,TGTGCCACCAGCGGTATAGCGGGAGGGCCTCATCTGACAGACAATGAGCAGTTCTTC
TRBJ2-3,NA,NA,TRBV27,CASSRRPDTQYF,TGTGCCAGCAGTCGTCGACCGGATACGCAGTATTTT
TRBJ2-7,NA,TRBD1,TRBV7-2,CASSLGSGGYYEQYF,TGTGCCAGCAGCTTAGGGTCAGGGGGCTACTACGAGCAGTACTTC
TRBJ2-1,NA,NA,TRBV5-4,CASSWTVGTHEQFF,TGTGCCAGCAGCTGGACGGTCGGGACACATGAGCAGTTCTTC